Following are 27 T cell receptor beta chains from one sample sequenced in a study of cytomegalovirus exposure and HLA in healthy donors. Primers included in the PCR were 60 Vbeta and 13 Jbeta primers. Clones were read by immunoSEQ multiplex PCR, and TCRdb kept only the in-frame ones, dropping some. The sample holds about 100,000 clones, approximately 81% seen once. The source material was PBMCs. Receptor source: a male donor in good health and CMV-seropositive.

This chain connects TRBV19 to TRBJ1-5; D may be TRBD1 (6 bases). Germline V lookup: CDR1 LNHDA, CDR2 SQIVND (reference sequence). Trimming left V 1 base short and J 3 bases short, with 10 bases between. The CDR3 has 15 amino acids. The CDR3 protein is CASSIARGSNQPQHF. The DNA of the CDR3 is TGTGCCAGTAGTATAGCTAGGGGGTCCAATCAGCCCCAGCATTTT.

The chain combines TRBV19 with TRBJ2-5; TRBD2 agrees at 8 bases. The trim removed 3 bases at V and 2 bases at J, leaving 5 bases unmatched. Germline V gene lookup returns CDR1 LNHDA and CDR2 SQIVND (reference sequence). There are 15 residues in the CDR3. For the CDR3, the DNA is TGTGCCAGTAGTATGCAGCGGGGGACACAAGAGACCCAGTACTTC. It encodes CASSMQRGTQETQYF. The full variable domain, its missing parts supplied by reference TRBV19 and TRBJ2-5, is DGGITQSPKYLFRKEGQNVTLSCEQNLNHDAMYWYRQDPGQGLRLIYYSQIVNDFQKGDIAEGYSVSREKKESFPLTVTSAQKNPTAFYLCASSMQRGTQETQYFGPGTRLLVL.

The CDR3 here is CASSLGPVSREQYF. The CDR3 DNA reads TGTGCCAGCAGCTTAGGGCCCGTTAGCCGAGAGCAGTACTTC. The V gene is TRBV7-9, the J gene TRBJ2-7; D not resolved. Germline V gene sequence: CDR1 SEHNR, CDR2 FQNEAQ (reference sequence). This CDR3 spans 14 amino acids. V dropped 1 base and J dropped 7 bases, with 14 bases sitting between them.

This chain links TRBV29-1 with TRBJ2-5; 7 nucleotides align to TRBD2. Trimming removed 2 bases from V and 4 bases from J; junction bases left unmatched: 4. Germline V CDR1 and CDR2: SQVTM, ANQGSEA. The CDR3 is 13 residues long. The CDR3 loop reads CSVERGRTETQYF. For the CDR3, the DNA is TGCAGCGTTGAACGCGGGAGAACAGAGACCCAGTACTTC.

CDR3 amino acids: CASIPGALAGLNEQFF. The CDR3 DNA reads TGTGCCAGCATCCCAGGGGCCCTAGCGGGGCTTAATGAGCAGTTCTTC. The chain is built from TRBV11-2 and TRBJ2-1, with 9 positions matching TRBD2. This CDR3 has 16 residues. J was trimmed by 7 bases and V by 7 bases; bases with no gene match: 14. Germline loops: CDR1 SGHAT, CDR2 FQNNGV.

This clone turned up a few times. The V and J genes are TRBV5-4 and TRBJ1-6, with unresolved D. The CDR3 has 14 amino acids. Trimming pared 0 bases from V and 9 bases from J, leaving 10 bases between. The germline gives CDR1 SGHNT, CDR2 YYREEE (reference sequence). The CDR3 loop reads CASSLAYSLSPLHF. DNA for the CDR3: TGTGCCAGCAGCTTGGCCTACTCCCTTTCACCCCTCCACTTT. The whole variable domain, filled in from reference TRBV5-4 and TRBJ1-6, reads ETGVTQSPTHLIKTRGQQVTLRCSSQSGHNTVSWYQQALGQGPQFIFQYYREEENGRGNFPPRFSGLQFPNYSSELNVNALELDDSALYLCASSLAYSLSPLHFGNGTRLTVT.

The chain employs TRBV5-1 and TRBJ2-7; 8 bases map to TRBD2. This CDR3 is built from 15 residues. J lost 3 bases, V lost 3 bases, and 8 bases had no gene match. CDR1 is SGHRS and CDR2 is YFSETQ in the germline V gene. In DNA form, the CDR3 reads TGCGCCAGCAGCTCATCTAGCGGGCGGGACTACGAGCAGTACTTC. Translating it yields CASSSSSGRDYEQYF.

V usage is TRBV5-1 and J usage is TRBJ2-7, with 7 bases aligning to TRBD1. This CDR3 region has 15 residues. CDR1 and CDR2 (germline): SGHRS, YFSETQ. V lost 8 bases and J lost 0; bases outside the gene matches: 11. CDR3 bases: TGCGCCAGTAACTCAGACAGGGCCCCCTCCTACGAGCAGTACTTC. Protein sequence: CASNSDRAPSYEQYF.

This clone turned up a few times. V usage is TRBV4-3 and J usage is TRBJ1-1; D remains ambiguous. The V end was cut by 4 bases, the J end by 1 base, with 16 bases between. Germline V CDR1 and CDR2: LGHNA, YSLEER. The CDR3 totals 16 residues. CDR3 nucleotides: TGCGCCAGCAGCCTACATTCCGGACTGACGAACACTGAAGCTTTCTTT. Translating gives CASSLHSGLTNTEAFF.

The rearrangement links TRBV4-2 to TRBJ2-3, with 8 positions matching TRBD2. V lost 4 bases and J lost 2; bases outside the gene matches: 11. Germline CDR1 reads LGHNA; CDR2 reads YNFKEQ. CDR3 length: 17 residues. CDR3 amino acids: CASSLQGAGGPTDTQYF. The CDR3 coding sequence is TGTGCCAGCAGCCTACAAGGGGCGGGGGGCCCCACAGATACGCAGTATTTT.

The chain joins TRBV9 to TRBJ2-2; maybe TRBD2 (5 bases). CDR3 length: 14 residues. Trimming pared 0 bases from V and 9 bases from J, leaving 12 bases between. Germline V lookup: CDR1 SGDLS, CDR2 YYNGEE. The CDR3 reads CASSVATGSRELFF. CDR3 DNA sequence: TGTGCCAGCAGCGTAGCTACGGGGAGCCGGGAGCTGTTTTTT.

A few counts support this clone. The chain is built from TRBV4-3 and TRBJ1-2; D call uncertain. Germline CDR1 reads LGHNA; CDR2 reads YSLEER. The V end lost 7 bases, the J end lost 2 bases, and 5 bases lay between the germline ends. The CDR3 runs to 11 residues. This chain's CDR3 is CASKQNYGYTF. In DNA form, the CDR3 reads TGCGCCAGCAAACAGAACTATGGCTACACCTTC.

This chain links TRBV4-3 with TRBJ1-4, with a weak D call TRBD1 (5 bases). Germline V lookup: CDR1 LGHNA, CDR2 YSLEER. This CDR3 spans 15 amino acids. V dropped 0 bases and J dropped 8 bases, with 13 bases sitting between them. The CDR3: CASSQDWGTAEKLFF. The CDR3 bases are TGCGCCAGCAGCCAAGATTGGGGCACAGCGGAAAAACTGTTTTTT.

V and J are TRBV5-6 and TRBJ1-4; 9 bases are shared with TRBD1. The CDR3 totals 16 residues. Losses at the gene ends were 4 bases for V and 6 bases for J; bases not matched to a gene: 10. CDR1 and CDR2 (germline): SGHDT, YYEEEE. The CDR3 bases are TGTGCCAGCAGCGCCTCCGGGACAGGGCTGGATGAAAAACTGTTTTTT. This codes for CASSASGTGLDEKLFF.

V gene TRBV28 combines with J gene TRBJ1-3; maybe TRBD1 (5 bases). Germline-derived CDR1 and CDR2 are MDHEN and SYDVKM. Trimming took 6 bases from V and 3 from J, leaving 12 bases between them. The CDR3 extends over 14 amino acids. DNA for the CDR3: TGTGCCAGCAGCTCGGGACTCAATGGAAACACCATATATTTT. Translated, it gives CASSSGLNGNTIYF.

CDR3 protein: CASSLFQNTEAFF. In DNA form, the CDR3 reads TGTGCCAGCAGCTTATTTCAGAACACTGAAGCTTTCTTT. The chain is built from TRBV7-2 and TRBJ1-1, with D unclear. This CDR3 is built from 13 residues. Deletions cut 2 bases from V and 1 base from J, with 5 bases between. The V gene's germline CDR1 is SGHTA and CDR2 FQGNSA.

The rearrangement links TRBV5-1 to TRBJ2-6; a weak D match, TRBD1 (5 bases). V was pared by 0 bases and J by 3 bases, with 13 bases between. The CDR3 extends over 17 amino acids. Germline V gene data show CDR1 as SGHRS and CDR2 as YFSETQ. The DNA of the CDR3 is TGCGCCAGCAGCTTGGGTGGGGCCCCCCGTGGGGCCAACGTCCTGACTTTC. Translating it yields CASSLGGAPRGANVLTF. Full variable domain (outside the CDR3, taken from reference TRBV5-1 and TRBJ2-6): KAGVTQTPRYLIKTRGQQVTLSCSPISGHRSVSWYQQTPGQGLQFLFEYFSETQRNKGNFPGRFSGRQFSNSRSEMNVSTLELGDSALYLCASSLGGAPRGANVLTFGAGSRLTVL.

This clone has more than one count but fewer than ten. For the CDR3, the DNA is TGTGCCAGCAACCTCCAGGGGAACCAGTACTTC. It encodes CASNLQGNQYF. The rearrangement links TRBV2 to TRBJ2-5; D is possibly TRBD1 (6 bases). V lost 7 bases and J lost 10, with 13 bases in between. The germline gives CDR1 SNHLY, CDR2 FYNNEI. This CDR3 contains 11 residues. The variable domain in full, completed from reference TRBV2 and TRBJ2-5, reads EPEVTQTPSHQVTQMGQEVILRCVPISNHLYFYWYRQILGQKVEFLVSFYNNEISEKSEIFDDQFSVERPDGSNFTLKIRSTKLEDSAMYFCASNLQGNQYFGPGTRLLVL.

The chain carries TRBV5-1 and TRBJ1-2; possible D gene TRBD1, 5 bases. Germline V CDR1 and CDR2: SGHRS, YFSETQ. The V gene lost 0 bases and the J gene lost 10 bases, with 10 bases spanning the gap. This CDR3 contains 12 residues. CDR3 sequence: CASSLEWGDYTF. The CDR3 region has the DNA TGCGCCAGCAGCTTGGAATGGGGGGACTACACCTTC.

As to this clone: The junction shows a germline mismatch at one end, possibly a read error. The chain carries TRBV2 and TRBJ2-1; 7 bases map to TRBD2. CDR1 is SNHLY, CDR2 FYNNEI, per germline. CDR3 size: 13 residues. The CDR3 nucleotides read TGTGCCAGCAGTGATTTGGTAATAGCGGCGGGGGTCTTC. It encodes CASSDLVIAAGVF.

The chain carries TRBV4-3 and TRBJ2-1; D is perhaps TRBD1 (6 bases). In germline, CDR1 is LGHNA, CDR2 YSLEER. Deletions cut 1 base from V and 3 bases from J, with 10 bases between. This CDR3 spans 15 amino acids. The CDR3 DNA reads TGCGCCAGCAGCCAAGTGGGACAAGGCTACAATGAGCAGTTCTTC. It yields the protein CASSQVGQGYNEQFF.

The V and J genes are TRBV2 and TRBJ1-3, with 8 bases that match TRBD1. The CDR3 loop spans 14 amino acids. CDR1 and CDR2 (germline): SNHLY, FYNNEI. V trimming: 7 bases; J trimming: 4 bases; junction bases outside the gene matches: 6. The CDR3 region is CASTVDRAGNTIYF. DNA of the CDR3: TGTGCCAGCACCGTGGACAGGGCAGGAAACACCATATATTTT.

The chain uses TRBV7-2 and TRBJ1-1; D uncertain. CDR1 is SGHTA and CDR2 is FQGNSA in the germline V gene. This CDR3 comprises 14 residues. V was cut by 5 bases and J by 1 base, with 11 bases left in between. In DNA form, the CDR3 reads TGTGCCAGCAGCCCCCCGAGAACGAACACTGAAGCTTTCTTT. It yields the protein CASSPPRTNTEAFF.

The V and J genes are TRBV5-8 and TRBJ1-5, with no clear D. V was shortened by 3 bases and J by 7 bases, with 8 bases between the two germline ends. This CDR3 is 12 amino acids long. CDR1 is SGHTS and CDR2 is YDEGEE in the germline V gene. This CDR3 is CASSYSFQPQHF. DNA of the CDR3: TGTGCCAGCAGCTATTCATTCCAGCCCCAGCATTTT.

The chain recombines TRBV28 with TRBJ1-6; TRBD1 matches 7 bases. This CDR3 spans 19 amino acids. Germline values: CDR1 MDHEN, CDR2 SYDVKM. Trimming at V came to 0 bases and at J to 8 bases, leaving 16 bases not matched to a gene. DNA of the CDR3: TGTGCCAGCAGTTTATGGATAACGACAGGGCGAAGAGAGGATTCACCCCTCCACTTT. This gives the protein CASSLWITTGRREDSPLHF.

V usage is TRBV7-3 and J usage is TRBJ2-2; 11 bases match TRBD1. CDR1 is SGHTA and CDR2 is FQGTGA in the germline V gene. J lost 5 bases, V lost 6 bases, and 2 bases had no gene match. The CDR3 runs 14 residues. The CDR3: CASSRDRGTGELFF. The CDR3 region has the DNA TGTGCCAGCAGTCGGGACAGGGGGACCGGGGAGCTGTTTTTT.

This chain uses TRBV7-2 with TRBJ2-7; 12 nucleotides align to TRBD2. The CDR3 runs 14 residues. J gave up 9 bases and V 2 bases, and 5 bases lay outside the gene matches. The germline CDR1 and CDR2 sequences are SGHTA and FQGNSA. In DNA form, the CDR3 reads TGTGCCAGCAGCTTATTTCCTAGCGGGGGGGGGCAGTACTTC. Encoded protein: CASSLFPSGGGQYF.